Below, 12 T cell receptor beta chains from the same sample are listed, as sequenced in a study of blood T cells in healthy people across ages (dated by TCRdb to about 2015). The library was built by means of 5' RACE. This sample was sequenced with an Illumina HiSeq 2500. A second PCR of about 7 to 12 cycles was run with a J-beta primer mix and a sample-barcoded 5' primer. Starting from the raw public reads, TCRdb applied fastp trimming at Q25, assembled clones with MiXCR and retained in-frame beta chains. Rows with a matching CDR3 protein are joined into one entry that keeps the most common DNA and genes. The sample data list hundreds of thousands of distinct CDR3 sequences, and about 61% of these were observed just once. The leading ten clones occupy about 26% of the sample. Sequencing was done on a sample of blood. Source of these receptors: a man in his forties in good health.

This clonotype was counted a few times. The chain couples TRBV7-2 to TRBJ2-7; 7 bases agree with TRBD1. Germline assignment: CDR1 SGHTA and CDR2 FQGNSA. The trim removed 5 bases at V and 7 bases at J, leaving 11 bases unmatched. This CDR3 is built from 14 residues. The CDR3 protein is CASSPSTGHGEQYF. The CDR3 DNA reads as TGTGCCAGCAGCCCATCGACAGGGCACGGGGAGCAGTACTTC.

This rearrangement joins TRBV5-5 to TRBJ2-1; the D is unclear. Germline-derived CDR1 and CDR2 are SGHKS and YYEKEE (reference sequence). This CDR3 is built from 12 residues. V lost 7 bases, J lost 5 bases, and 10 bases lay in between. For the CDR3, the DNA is TGTGCCAGCTTGGCCAAGGACAATGAGCAGTTCTTC. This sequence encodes CASLAKDNEQFF.

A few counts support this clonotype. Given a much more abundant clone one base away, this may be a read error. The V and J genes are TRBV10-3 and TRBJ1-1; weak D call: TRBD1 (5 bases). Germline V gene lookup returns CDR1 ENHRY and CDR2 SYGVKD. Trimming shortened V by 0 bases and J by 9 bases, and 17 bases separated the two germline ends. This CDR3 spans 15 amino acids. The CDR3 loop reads CAISESRADQGKAFF. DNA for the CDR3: TGTGCCATCAGTGAGTCCCGGGCAGACCAGGGTAAAGCTTTCTTT.

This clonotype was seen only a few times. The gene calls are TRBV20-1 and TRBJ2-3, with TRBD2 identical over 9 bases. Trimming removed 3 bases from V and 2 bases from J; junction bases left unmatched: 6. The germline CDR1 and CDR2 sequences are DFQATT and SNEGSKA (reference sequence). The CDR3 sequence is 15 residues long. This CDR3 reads CSASPSGTFTDTQYF. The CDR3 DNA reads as TGCAGTGCTAGCCCTAGCGGGACCTTCACAGATACGCAGTATTTT.

The DNA for the CDR3 is TGCGCCAGCAGCTTGGGACTAGCGGGAGGGCCGGGAGATACGCAGTATTTT. Translating gives CASSLGLAGGPGDTQYF. The chain joins TRBV5-1 to TRBJ2-3; 14 nucleotides align to TRBD2. The CDR3 is made up of 17 amino acids. Germline trimming cut 0 bases from V and 5 bases from J; bases unmatched to any gene: 5. Germline CDR1 and CDR2: SGHRS and YFSETQ.

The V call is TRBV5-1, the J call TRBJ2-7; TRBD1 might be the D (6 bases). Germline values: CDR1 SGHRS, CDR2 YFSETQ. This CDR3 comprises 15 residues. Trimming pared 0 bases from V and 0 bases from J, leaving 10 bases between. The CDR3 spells CASSLDTGSSYEQYF. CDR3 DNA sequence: TGCGCCAGCAGCTTGGATACAGGGTCCTCCTACGAGCAGTACTTC.

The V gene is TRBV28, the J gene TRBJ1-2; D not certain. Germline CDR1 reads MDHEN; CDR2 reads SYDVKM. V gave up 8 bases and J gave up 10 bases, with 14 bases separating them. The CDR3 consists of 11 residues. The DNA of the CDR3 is TGTGCCAGCGGACCCTCACGGAACTACACCTTC. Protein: CASGPSRNYTF.

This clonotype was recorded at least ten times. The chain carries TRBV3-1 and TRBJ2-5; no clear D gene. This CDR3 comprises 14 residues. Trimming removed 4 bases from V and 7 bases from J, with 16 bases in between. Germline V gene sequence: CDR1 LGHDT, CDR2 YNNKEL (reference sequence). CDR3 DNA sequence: TGTGCCAGCAGCCTCAAGACAAATTCGGCGACCCAGTACTTC. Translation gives CASSLKTNSATQYF.

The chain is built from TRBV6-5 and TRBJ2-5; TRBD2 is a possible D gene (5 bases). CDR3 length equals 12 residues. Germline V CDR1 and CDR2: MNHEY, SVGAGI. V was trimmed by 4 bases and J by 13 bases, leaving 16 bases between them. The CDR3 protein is CASSSTGEGSYF. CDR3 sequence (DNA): TGTGCCAGCAGTTCCACCGGGGAAGGGTCGTACTTC.

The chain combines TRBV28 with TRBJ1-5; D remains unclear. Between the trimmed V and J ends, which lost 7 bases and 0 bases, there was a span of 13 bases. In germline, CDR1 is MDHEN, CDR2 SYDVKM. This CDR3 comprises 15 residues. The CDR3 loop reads CASTDTTPSNQPQHF. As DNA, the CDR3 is TGTGCCAGCACCGATACGACACCTAGCAATCAGCCCCAGCATTTT.

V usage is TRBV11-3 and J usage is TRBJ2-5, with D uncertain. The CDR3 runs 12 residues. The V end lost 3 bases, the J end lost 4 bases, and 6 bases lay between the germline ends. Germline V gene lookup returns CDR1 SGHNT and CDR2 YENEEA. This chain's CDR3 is CASSFDTETQYF. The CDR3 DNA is TGTGCCAGCAGCTTTGACACAGAGACCCAGTACTTC. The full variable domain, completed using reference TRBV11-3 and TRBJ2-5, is EAGVVQSPRYKIIEKKQPVAFWCNPISGHNTLYWYLQNLGQGPELLIRYENEEAVDDSQLPKDRFSAERLKGVDSTLKIQPAELGDSAVYLCASSFDTETQYFGPGTRLLVL.

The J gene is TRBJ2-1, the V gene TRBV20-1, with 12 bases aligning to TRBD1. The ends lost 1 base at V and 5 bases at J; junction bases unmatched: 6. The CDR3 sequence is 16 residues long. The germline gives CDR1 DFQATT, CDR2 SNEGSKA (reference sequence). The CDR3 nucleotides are TGCAGTGCTAGAGCCGGGGACAGGGGGCAAAACAATGAGCAGTTCTTC. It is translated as CSARAGDRGQNNEQFF.